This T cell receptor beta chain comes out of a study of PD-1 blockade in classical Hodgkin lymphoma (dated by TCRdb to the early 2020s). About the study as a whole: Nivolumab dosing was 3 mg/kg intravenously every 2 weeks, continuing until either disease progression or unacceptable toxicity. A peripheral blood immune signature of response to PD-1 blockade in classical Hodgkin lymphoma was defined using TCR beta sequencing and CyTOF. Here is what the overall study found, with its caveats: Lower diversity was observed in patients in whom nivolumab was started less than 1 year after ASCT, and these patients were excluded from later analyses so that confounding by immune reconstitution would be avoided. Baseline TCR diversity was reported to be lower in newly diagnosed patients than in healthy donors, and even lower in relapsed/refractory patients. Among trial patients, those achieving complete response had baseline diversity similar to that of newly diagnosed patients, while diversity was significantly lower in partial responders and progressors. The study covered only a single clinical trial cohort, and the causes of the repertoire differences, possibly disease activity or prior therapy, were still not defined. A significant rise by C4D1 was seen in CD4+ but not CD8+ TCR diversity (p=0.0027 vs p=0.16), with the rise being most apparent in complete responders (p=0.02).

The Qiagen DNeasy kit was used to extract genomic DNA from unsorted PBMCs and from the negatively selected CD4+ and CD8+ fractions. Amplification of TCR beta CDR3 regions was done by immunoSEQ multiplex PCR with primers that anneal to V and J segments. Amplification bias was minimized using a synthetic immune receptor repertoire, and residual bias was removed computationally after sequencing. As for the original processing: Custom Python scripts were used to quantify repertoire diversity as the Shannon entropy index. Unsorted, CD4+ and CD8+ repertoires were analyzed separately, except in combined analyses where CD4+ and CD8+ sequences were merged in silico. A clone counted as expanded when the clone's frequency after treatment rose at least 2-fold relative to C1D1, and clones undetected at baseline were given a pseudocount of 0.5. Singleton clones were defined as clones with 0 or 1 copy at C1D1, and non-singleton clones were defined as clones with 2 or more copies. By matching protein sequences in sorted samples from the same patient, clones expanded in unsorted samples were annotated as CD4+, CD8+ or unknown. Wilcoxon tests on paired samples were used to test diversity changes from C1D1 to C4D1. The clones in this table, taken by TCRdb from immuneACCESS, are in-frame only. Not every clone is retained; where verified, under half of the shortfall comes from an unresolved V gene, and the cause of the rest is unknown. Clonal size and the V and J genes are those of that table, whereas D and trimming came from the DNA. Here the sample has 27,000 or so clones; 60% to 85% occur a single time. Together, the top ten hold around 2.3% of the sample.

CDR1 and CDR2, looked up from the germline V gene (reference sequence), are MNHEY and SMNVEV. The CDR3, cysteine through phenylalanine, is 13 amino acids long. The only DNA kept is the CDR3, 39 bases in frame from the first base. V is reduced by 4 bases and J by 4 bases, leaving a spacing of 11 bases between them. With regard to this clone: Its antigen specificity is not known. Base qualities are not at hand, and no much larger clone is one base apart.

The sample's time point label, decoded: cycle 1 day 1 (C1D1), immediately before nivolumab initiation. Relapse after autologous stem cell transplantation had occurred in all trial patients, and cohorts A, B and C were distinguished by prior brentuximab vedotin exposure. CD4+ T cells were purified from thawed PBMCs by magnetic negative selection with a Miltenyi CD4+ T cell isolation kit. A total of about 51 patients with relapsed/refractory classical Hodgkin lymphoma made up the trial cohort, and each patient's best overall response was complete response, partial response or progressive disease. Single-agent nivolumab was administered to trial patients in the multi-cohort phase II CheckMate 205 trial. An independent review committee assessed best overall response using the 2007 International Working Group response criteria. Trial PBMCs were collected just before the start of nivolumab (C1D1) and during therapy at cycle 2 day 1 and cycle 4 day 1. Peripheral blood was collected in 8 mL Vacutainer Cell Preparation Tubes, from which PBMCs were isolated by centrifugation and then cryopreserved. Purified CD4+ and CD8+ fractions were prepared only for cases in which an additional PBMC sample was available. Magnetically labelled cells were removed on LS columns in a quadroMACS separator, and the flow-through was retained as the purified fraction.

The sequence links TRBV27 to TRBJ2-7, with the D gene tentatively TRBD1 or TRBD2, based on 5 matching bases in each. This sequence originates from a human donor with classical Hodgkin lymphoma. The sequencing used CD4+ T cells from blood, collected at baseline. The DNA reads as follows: TGTGCCAGCAGTTCCCAGGGACCTTACGAGCAGTACTTC. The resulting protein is CASSSQGPYEQYF.